Shown below are 28 T cell receptor beta chains from a single sample sequenced in a study of T cells in Graves' hyperthyroidism and ophthalmopathy. RNA transcripts served as the template for amplifying TCR beta CDR3 regions. First-round RT-PCR with HTBI primers amplified the TCR CDR3 region. In TCRdb, the multiplex PCR reads were re-called with MiXCR into one record per CDR3 protein. The sample has 450,000 to 500,000 distinct CDR3 sequences, 22% seen once. The sample taken for sequencing was blood. Receptors were obtained from an older woman with Graves' ophthalmopathy.

This clonotype came up a few times. V gene TRBV10-3 combines with J gene TRBJ2-7, with D perhaps matching TRBD1 (6 bases). Germline V gene sequence: CDR1 ENHRY, CDR2 SYGVKD. The CDR3 has 14 residues. Trimming stripped 11 bases from V and 0 bases from J, with 17 bases between. The CDR3 sequence: CAASRDTDSYEQYF. DNA for the CDR3: TGTGCCGCGAGCCGGGACACTGACTCCTACGAGCAGTACTTC.

The genes are TRBV10-3 and TRBJ1-1; no reliable D call. This CDR3 is 14 amino acids long. Trimming took 3 bases from V and 8 from J, leaving 16 bases between them. Germline-derived CDR1 and CDR2 are ENHRY and SYGVKD. CDR3 residues: CAISDGQILPEAFF. The DNA of the CDR3 is TGTGCCATCAGTGATGGTCAGATTCTGCCCGAAGCTTTCTTT.

The CDR3 loop is CSVGRDSYYGYTF. The CDR3 nucleotides are TGCAGCGTTGGAAGGGACAGCTACTATGGCTACACCTTC. This sequence joins TRBV29-1 and TRBJ1-2; 7 bases are a match to TRBD1. Trimming cost V 4 bases and J 3 bases; bases outside gene matches: 5. Germline V gene lookup returns CDR1 SQVTM and CDR2 ANQGSEA. This CDR3 comprises 13 residues.

Ten or more counts support this clonotype. The CDR3 is CASSSPDRGFYEQYF. The CDR3 nucleotides read TGTGCCAGCAGTTCTCCGGACAGGGGTTTTTACGAGCAGTACTTC. The chain links TRBV12-3 or TRBV12-4 to TRBJ2-7, with 9 bases fitting TRBD1. With 4 bases clipped from V and 4 bases from J, the junction kept 8 bases outside the gene matches. This CDR3 has 15 residues.

This clonotype was counted many times. J is TRBJ1-3 and V is TRBV28; D unresolved. There are 15 residues in the CDR3. Germline CDR1 and CDR2: MDHEN and SYDVKM. Between the trimmed V and J ends, which lost 1 base and 4 bases, there was a span of 11 bases. In DNA, the CDR3 is TGTGCCAGCAGTTTATCCCTGGGTAGCGGAAACACCATATATTTT. This sequence encodes CASSLSLGSGNTIYF.

V and J are TRBV15 and TRBJ1-2, with D unresolved. The CDR3 extends over 15 amino acids. Trimming removed 3 bases at V and 4 bases at J, with 15 bases between. Germline loops: CDR1 LNHNV, CDR2 YYDKDF (reference sequence). The CDR3 DNA sequence: TGTGCCACCAGCAGGTCCCAAGAGGAGATCTATGGCTACACCTTC. Translation gives CATSRSQEEIYGYTF. The full variable domain, its missing parts supplied by reference TRBV15 and TRBJ1-2, is DAMVIQNPRYQVTQFGKPVTLSCSQTLNHNVMYWYQQKSSQAPKLLFHYYDKDFNNEADTPDNFQSRRPNTSFCFLDIRSPGLGDTAMYLCATSRSQEEIYGYTFGSGTRLTVV.

The table lists this clonotype with a few counts. The rearrangement links TRBV6-1 to TRBJ2-1; 11 bases fit TRBD2. CDR1 MNHNS and CDR2 SASEGT come from the germline V gene. J lost 0 bases, V lost 7 bases, and 5 bases had no gene match. The CDR3 is 16 residues long. The CDR3: CASKGLAASSYNEQFF. The CDR3 DNA follows: TGTGCCAGCAAGGGACTAGCGGCAAGCTCCTACAATGAGCAGTTCTTC.

As to this clonotype: Being one base from a much bigger clone, this may be a read error. The chain recombines TRBV30 with TRBJ1-1; 8 bases agree with TRBD1. CDR3 length: 13 residues. CDR1 is GTSNPN and CDR2 is SVGIG in the germline V gene (reference sequence). The V and J ends lost 4 bases and 4 bases, in that order; junction bases with no gene match: 5. DNA of the CDR3: TGTGCCTGGAATCGACAGGGGAGCACTGAAGCTTTCTTT. Translated: CAWNRQGSTEAFF.

This clonotype was detected many times. The gene calls are TRBV6-2 or TRBV6-3 and TRBJ2-7; the D is unclear. CDR1 and CDR2 (germline): MNHEY, SVGEGT. With 6 bases removed from V and 1 base from J, the gap between germline ends came to 13 bases. The CDR3 is 14 residues long. DNA for the CDR3: TGTGCCAGCAGCCCTGATGACGAATCCTACGAGCAGTACTTC. Amino acids: CASSPDDESYEQYF.

V usage is TRBV7-9 and J usage is TRBJ2-3, with TRBD2 as a possible D gene (5 bases). V was pared by 4 bases and J by 9 bases, with 23 bases between. CDR1 and CDR2 from the germline V gene are SEHNR and FQNEAQ (reference sequence). This CDR3 region has 16 residues. In DNA form, the CDR3 reads TGTGCCAGCAGCTCTACCCTGATGCCGGGAACAAAGACGCAGTATTTT. This translates into CASSSTLMPGTKTQYF.

The CDR3 region has the DNA TGTGCCACCTCAAGGGTTGGTTATAGCAATCAGCCCCAGCATTTT. It encodes CATSRVGYSNQPQHF. The rearrangement uses TRBV27 and TRBJ1-5; no firm D call. V was trimmed by 10 bases and J by 0 bases, leaving 16 bases between them. There are 15 residues in the CDR3. CDR1 and CDR2 (germline): MNHEY, SMNVEV (reference sequence).

Only a few counts were recorded for this clonotype. The chain recombines TRBV4-1 with TRBJ2-4; 15 positions agree with TRBD2. V was clipped by 4 bases and J by 0 bases; unmatched bases: 4. Germline V CDR1 and CDR2: MGHRA, YSYEKL. The CDR3 runs 18 residues. The CDR3 nucleotides are TGCGCCAGCAGCCCCAGGACTAGCGGGAGGGTAGCCAAAAACATTCAGTACTTC. Translation gives CASSPRTSGRVAKNIQYF.

V is TRBV10-3 and J is TRBJ1-1; the match to TRBD1 covers 8 bases. CDR3 length: 13 residues. The ends lost 8 bases at V and 4 bases at J; junction bases unmatched: 6. CDR1 and CDR2 from the germline V gene are ENHRY and SYGVKD. This chain's CDR3 is CAIRTGFSTEAFF. In nucleotides, the CDR3 is TGTGCCATCCGGACAGGGTTCAGCACTGAAGCTTTCTTT.

This clonotype showed up many times. This chain connects TRBV28 to TRBJ2-7; 7 nucleotides line up with TRBD1. V was clipped by 10 bases and J by 0 bases; unmatched bases: 3. Germline CDR1 and CDR2: MDHEN and SYDVKM. CDR3 length: 12 residues. In DNA form, the CDR3 reads TGTGCCACGGGACAGCCCTCCTACGAGCAGTACTTC. It translates to CATGQPSYEQYF.

A few counts support this clonotype. The chain's CDR3 is CASSLKGSGEAFF. Here the CDR3 DNA reads TGCGCCAGCAGCTTGAAAGGGTCTGGTGAAGCTTTCTTT. The V call is TRBV5-1, the J call TRBJ1-1; D not resolved. Germline values: CDR1 SGHRS, CDR2 YFSETQ. The CDR3 spans 13 residues. V lost 1 base, J lost 7 bases, and 11 bases lay in between.

This chain joins TRBV5-6 and TRBJ1-4; tentative D call: TRBD1 (5 bases). The V and J ends lost 1 base and 1 base respectively, with 8 bases between them. This CDR3 has 15 amino acids. Per the germline V gene, CDR1 is SGHDT and CDR2 is YYEEEE. CDR3 DNA sequence: TGTGCCAGCAGCTTGAGACAGAGAACTAATGAAAAACTGTTTTTT. This sequence encodes CASSLRQRTNEKLFF. The full variable domain, its missing parts supplied by reference TRBV5-6 and TRBJ1-4, is DAGVTQSPTHLIKTRGQQVTLRCSPKSGHDTVSWYQQALGQGPQFIFQYYEEEERQRGNFPDRFSGHQFPNYSSELNVNALLLGDSALYLCASSLRQRTNEKLFFGSGTQLSVL.

The chain links TRBV27 to TRBJ2-7; 9 bases are shared with TRBD2. Germline values: CDR1 MNHEY, CDR2 SMNVEV (reference sequence). This CDR3 is built from 14 residues. V was clipped by 9 bases and J by 2 bases; unmatched bases: 8. CDR3 nucleotide sequence: TGTGCCAGTTTTGGACTAGCGAGGACCTACGAGCAGTACTTC. It translates to CASFGLARTYEQYF.

CDR3 residues: CASSQRGTLQYF. As DNA, the CDR3 is TGTGCCAGCAGCCAACGAGGGACCCTCCAGTACTTC. The chain links TRBV3-1 to TRBJ2-5, with D tentatively TRBD1 or TRBD2 (5 bases each). Germline CDR1 LGHDT, CDR2 YNNKEL (reference sequence). The CDR3 runs 12 residues. V lost 2 bases, J lost 10 bases, and 11 bases lay in between.

This clonotype has just a few counts. This chain connects TRBV6-2 or TRBV6-3 to TRBJ2-5; no firm D call. Trimming pared 2 bases from V and 2 bases from J, leaving 9 bases between. This CDR3 region has 14 residues. Germline CDR1 and CDR2: MNHEY and SVGEGT. The CDR3 is CASSYRLSQETQYF. CDR3 sequence (DNA): TGTGCCAGCAGTTACAGACTTTCACAAGAGACCCAGTACTTC.

This clonotype has more than one count but fewer than ten. V and J are TRBV10-3 and TRBJ2-7; D gene unclear. With 4 bases removed from V and 4 bases from J, the gap between germline ends came to 14 bases. CDR1 and CDR2 from the germline V gene are ENHRY and SYGVKD. This CDR3 comprises 14 residues. CDR3 sequence (DNA): TGTGCCATCAGTGCGTCTGATCGGAGTTACGAGCAGTACTTC. Translating it yields CAISASDRSYEQYF.

This clonotype was seen a handful of times. The chain recombines TRBV20-1 with TRBJ2-7; 12 bases map to TRBD2. With 7 bases clipped from V and 4 bases from J, the junction kept 14 bases outside the gene matches. The CDR3 has 16 residues. Germline CDR1 reads DFQATT; CDR2 reads SNEGSKA (reference sequence). The CDR3 loop reads CSVQVALAGGRYEQYF. The CDR3 nucleotides read TGCAGTGTTCAAGTCGCCCTAGCGGGAGGGCGGTACGAGCAGTACTTC.

This clonotype was detected ten times or more. The V call is TRBV3-1, the J call TRBJ2-7; D is undetermined. CDR1 is LGHDT and CDR2 is YNNKEL in the germline V gene (reference sequence). The CDR3 has 11 amino acids. Trimming left V 3 bases short and J 3 bases short, with 3 bases between. CDR3 in DNA: TGTGCCAGCAGCCACAACTACGAGCAGTACTTC. This gives the protein CASSHNYEQYF.

The chain carries TRBV10-3 and TRBJ2-1, with a weak D call TRBD2 (6 bases). The CDR3 covers 15 residues. Trimming shortened V by 4 bases and J by 8 bases, and 18 bases separated the two germline ends. Germline lookup yields CDR1 ENHRY and CDR2 SYGVKD. This CDR3 reads CAISALLGLRDEQFF. CDR3 DNA sequence: TGTGCCATCAGTGCCTTATTGGGACTTAGGGATGAGCAGTTCTTC.

This clonotype was seen a few times. The chain has TRBV12-3 or TRBV12-4 and TRBJ2-2; the D is unclear. Trimming removed 4 bases at V and 7 bases at J, with 4 bases between. CDR3 length equals 11 residues. For the CDR3, the DNA is TGTGCCAGCAGTTCTCTCGGGGAGCTGTTTTTT. Protein sequence: CASSSLGELFF.

This clonotype appeared many times. The rearrangement links TRBV27 to TRBJ2-3; TRBD2 agrees at 12 bases. CDR1 and CDR2 from the germline V gene are MNHEY and SMNVEV (reference sequence). The CDR3 extends over 17 amino acids. After removal of 5 bases from V and 4 bases from J, the junction contained 10 bases not matched to a gene. The CDR3 loop reads CASSDPRRLAGADTQYF. The CDR3 DNA follows: TGTGCCAGCAGTGATCCCCGAAGACTAGCGGGAGCAGATACGCAGTATTTT.

V is TRBV11-3 and J is TRBJ2-5, with TRBD2 matching 11 bases. This CDR3 has 13 amino acids. Germline values: CDR1 SGHNT, CDR2 YENEEA. Trimming cost V 3 bases and J 11 bases; bases outside gene matches: 5. In DNA form, the CDR3 reads TGTGCCAGCAGCTTTTCTAGCGGGGGGACGCAGTACTTC. Its translation: CASSFSSGGTQYF.

The CDR3 protein is CASQSVSPTGELFF. The CDR3 DNA reads TGTGCCAGCCAATCAGTTAGCCCCACCGGGGAGCTGTTTTTT. The V gene is TRBV6-1, the J gene TRBJ2-2; unclear D gene. Trimming removed 8 bases from V and 4 bases from J, with 14 bases in between. This CDR3 has 14 amino acids. Germline V gene data show CDR1 as MNHNS and CDR2 as SASEGT.

The rearrangement links TRBV6-2 or TRBV6-3 to TRBJ1-1; D might be TRBD1 (5 bases). Trimming shortened V by 7 bases and J by 8 bases, and 29 bases separated the two germline ends. This CDR3 spans 17 amino acids. Germline CDR1 is MNHEY and CDR2 is SVGEGT. The CDR3 here is CASTDPRDSYRRSEAFF. CDR3 nucleotide sequence: TGTGCCAGCACCGACCCCCGGGACTCCTACCGTCGATCCGAAGCTTTCTTT.